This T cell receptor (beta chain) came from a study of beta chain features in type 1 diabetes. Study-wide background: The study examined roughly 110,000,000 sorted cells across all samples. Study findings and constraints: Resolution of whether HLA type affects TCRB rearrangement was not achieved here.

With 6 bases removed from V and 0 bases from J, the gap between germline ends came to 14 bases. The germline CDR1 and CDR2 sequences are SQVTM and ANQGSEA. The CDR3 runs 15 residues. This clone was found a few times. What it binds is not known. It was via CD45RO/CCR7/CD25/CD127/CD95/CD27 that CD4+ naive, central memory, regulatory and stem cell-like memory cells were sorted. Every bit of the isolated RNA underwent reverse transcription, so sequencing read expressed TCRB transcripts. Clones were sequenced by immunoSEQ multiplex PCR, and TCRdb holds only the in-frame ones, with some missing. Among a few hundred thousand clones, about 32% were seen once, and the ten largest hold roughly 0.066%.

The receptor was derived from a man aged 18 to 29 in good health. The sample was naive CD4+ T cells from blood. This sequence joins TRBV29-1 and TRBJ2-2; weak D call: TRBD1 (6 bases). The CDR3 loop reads CSVSRDTANTGELFF. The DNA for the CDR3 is TGCAGCGTGAGTCGGGACACAGCGAACACCGGGGAGCTGTTTTTT.